The 27 T cell receptor beta chains below all came from one sample that was sequenced in a study of blood T cell repertoires in COVID-19. Using immunoSEQ multiplex PCR, the repertoire was profiled, and TCRdb retains in-frame clones only, with some absent. The table lists about 130,000 clones, more than 75% of them singletons. Specimen: peripheral blood. The receptors come from a woman aged 45-60 years who had recovered from COVID-19.

The rearrangement uses TRBV6-2 or TRBV6-3 and TRBJ1-2, with TRBD1 matching over 8 bases. Per the germline V gene, CDR1 is MNHEY and CDR2 is SVGEGT. This CDR3 has 17 amino acids. The V segment lost 6 bases and the J segment 5 bases; nucleotides outside the gene matches: 17. In nucleotides, the CDR3 is TGTGCCAGCAGCCATAATCCAAACAGGGGGTTTGGATATGGCTACACCTTC. Translating it yields CASSHNPNRGFGYGYTF.

DNA of the CDR3: TGTGCCAGCAGTCTTCAGGGGAGAAACACTGAAGCTTTCTTT. The encoded protein is CASSLQGRNTEAFF. The chain couples TRBV2 to TRBJ1-1; D possibly corresponds to TRBD1 (6 bases). The germline CDR1 and CDR2 sequences are SNHLY and FYNNEI. This CDR3 region has 14 residues. V lost 5 bases and J 2 bases, leaving 12 bases between the germline ends.

The chain employs TRBV5-4 and TRBJ2-1; no clear D. The germline CDR1 and CDR2 sequences are SGHNT and YYREEE (reference sequence). The length of the CDR3 is 16 residues. V lost 3 bases and J 0 bases, leaving 13 bases between the germline ends. The CDR3 sequence: CASSSPGGVSYNEQFF. The CDR3, as DNA: TGTGCCAGCAGCTCACCCGGCGGCGTCTCCTACAATGAGCAGTTCTTC.

The chain joins TRBV11-3 to TRBJ1-2, with D tentatively TRBD1 (6 bases). CDR1 is SGHNT, CDR2 YENEEA, per germline. Trimming stripped 2 bases from V and 3 bases from J, with 7 bases between. CDR3 length: 13 residues. The DNA for the CDR3 is TGTGCCAGCAGCTTAAGGACAGACTATGGCTACACCTTC. As protein: CASSLRTDYGYTF. The variable domain in full, completed from reference TRBV11-3 and TRBJ1-2, reads EAGVVQSPRYKIIEKKQPVAFWCNPISGHNTLYWYLQNLGQGPELLIRYENEEAVDDSQLPKDRFSAERLKGVDSTLKIQPAELGDSAVYLCASSLRTDYGYTFGSGTRLTVV.

The rearrangement joins TRBV6-6 to TRBJ1-1; TRBD1 might be the D (5 bases). Trimming removed 6 bases from V and 5 bases from J, with 10 bases in between. This CDR3 is built from 12 residues. CDR1 is MNHNY, CDR2 SVGAGI, per germline (reference sequence). In DNA form, the CDR3 reads TGTGCCAGCAGACCCGGGGGGACTGAAGCTTTCTTT. This encodes CASRPGGTEAFF.

V usage is TRBV5-1 and J usage is TRBJ2-1, with a possible D match to TRBD2 (6 bases). The CDR3 has 14 amino acids. Germline loops: CDR1 SGHRS, CDR2 YFSETQ. Deletions cut 5 bases from V and 1 base from J, with 10 bases between. DNA of the CDR3: TGCGCCAGCAGTTGGGGGGAATCCTACAATGAGCAGTTCTTC. It is translated as CASSWGESYNEQFF. Full variable domain (remainder filled in from reference TRBV5-1 and TRBJ2-1): KAGVTQTPRYLIKTRGQQVTLSCSPISGHRSVSWYQQTPGQGLQFLFEYFSETQRNKGNFPGRFSGRQFSNSRSEMNVSTLELGDSALYLCASSWGESYNEQFFGPGTRLTVL.

The gene calls are TRBV2 and TRBJ2-1; 8 bases are a match to TRBD2. The CDR3 loop spans 15 amino acids. Germline CDR1 and CDR2: SNHLY and FYNNEI. Trimming cost V 6 bases and J 5 bases; bases outside gene matches: 9. This chain's CDR3 is CASRVAGSLNNEQFF. The CDR3 nucleotides are TGTGCCAGCAGAGTAGCGGGGTCCCTTAACAATGAGCAGTTCTTC.

Only a few counts were recorded for this clone. This rearrangement joins TRBV7-2 to TRBJ2-2; 8 nucleotides match TRBD1. The V gene end was trimmed by 4 bases and the J gene end by 1 base; junction bases not matched to a gene: 2. Germline V lookup: CDR1 SGHTA, CDR2 FQGNSA. The CDR3 is 15 amino acids. CDR3 sequence: CASSWDRRNTGELFF. CDR3 nucleotide sequence: TGTGCCAGCAGCTGGGACAGGAGGAACACCGGGGAGCTGTTTTTT. Using reference TRBV7-2 and TRBJ2-2 for the parts outside the CDR3, the full variable domain is GAGVSQSPSNKVTEKGKDVELRCDPISGHTALYWYRQSLGQGLEFLIYFQGNSAPDKSGLPSDRFSAERTGGSVSTLTIQRTQQEDSAVYLCASSWDRRNTGELFFGEGSRLTVL.

This sequence joins TRBV6-5 and TRBJ1-5; maybe TRBD1 (5 bases). The CDR3 contains 14 residues. Trimming cost V 5 bases and J 6 bases, with 14 bases left between them. Germline CDR1 is MNHEY and CDR2 is SVGAGI. The CDR3 DNA sequence: TGTGCCAGCAGTCCCCAGGCAGGGCCTCAGCCCCAGCATTTT. Translating it yields CASSPQAGPQPQHF.

This clone was seen a few times. The chain uses TRBV5-5 and TRBJ2-3, with D possibly matching TRBD2 (6 bases). The V and J ends lost 4 bases and 4 bases respectively, with 13 bases between them. Per germline, CDR1 SGHKS and CDR2 YYEKEE (reference sequence). The CDR3 contains 14 residues. The DNA for the CDR3 is TGTGCCAGCAGCAATCCCTCTAGCGCAGATACGCAGTATTTT. Translation: CASSNPSSADTQYF.

This clone showed up just once. This chain uses TRBV7-2 with TRBJ2-1; the match to TRBD2 covers 8 bases. This CDR3 has 16 amino acids. Germline CDR1 is SGHTA and CDR2 is FQGNSA. The trim removed 4 bases at V and 6 bases at J, leaving 11 bases unmatched. Written as DNA, the CDR3 is TGTGCCAGCAGCTCCCCACTAGGACTAGCTGGCAATGAGCAGTTCTTC. Translated, it gives CASSSPLGLAGNEQFF.

In its sample, this clone was seen once. The chain carries TRBV7-2 and TRBJ2-7; D uncertain. V was pared by 4 bases and J by 3 bases, with 13 bases between. CDR1 SGHTA and CDR2 FQGNSA come from the germline V gene. CDR3 length: 14 amino acids. Here the CDR3 DNA reads TGTGCCAGCAGCTCAGACTGGTCTAGCTACGAGCAGTACTTC. It encodes CASSSDWSSYEQYF. Supplemented by reference TRBV7-2 and TRBJ2-7, the full variable domain reads GAGVSQSPSNKVTEKGKDVELRCDPISGHTALYWYRQSLGQGLEFLIYFQGNSAPDKSGLPSDRFSAERTGGSVSTLTIQRTQQEDSAVYLCASSSDWSSYEQYFGPGTRLTVT.

The chain couples TRBV6-5 to TRBJ1-5; 8 bases are shared with TRBD1. V gave up 5 bases and J gave up 3 bases; unmatched junction bases: 6. In germline, CDR1 is MNHEY, CDR2 SVGAGI. The CDR3 totals 15 residues. The CDR3 loop is CASSTQGALNQPQHF. The CDR3 coding sequence is TGTGCCAGCAGTACTCAGGGGGCCCTCAATCAGCCCCAGCATTTT.

This CDR3 reads CASSPIREIGNEKLFF. The CDR3 DNA follows: TGTGCCAGCTCACCGATCAGGGAAATCGGTAATGAAAAACTGTTTTTT. The V gene is TRBV18, the J gene TRBJ1-4, with a tentative D call TRBD1 (5 bases). Trimming removed 3 bases from V and 4 bases from J, with 15 bases in between. Per the germline V gene, CDR1 is KGHSH and CDR2 is LQKENI. The CDR3 consists of 16 residues.

The V call is TRBV10-3, the J call TRBJ2-3; unclear D gene. V was shortened by 4 bases and J by 5 bases, with 10 bases between the two germline ends. The CDR3 has 13 amino acids. The germline CDR1 and CDR2 sequences are ENHRY and SYGVKD. Here the CDR3 reads CAISVTSGDTQYF. The CDR3 coding sequence is TGTGCCATCAGTGTAACTTCGGGAGATACGCAGTATTTT.

This chain links TRBV4-3 with TRBJ1-5, with 10 bases fitting TRBD1. This CDR3 contains 15 residues. The germline CDR1 and CDR2 sequences are LGHNA and YSLEER. Trimming removed 1 base from V and 9 bases from J; junction bases left unmatched: 6. The DNA of the CDR3 is TGCGCCAGCAGCCAAGCCCTGGGACAGGGGATGCCCCAGCATTTT. Protein sequence: CASSQALGQGMPQHF.

V is TRBV7-2 and J is TRBJ1-2; 7 bases line up with TRBD1. V shed 8 bases and J 3 bases; nucleotides not matched to a gene: 9. Germline V CDR1 and CDR2: SGHTA, FQGNSA. The CDR3 length is 14 residues. The CDR3 DNA sequence: TGTGCCAGCCTACTGCCCGGGACAGACTATGGCTACACCTTC. Protein sequence: CASLLPGTDYGYTF.

The rearrangement joins TRBV7-9 to TRBJ1-2; perhaps TRBD1 as D (5 bases). The CDR3 is 12 amino acids. Germline lookup yields CDR1 SEHNR and CDR2 FQNEAQ (reference sequence). Trimming took 5 bases from V and 8 from J, leaving 12 bases between them. For the CDR3, the DNA is TGTGCCAGCAGCCCATGGCGGGGGGGCTACACCTTC. Residues: CASSPWRGGYTF.

The rearrangement joins TRBV19 to TRBJ2-7; possible D gene TRBD1, 5 bases. The CDR3 covers 14 residues. CDR1 is LNHDA, CDR2 SQIVND, per germline (reference sequence). Trimming removed 4 bases from V and 3 bases from J, with 13 bases in between. This CDR3 reads CASSKQVLYYEQYF. In DNA form, the CDR3 reads TGTGCCAGTAGTAAACAGGTCCTATACTACGAGCAGTACTTC.

The chain has TRBV18 and TRBJ1-3; 9 bases agree with TRBD1. There are 17 residues in the CDR3. Germline V gene sequence: CDR1 KGHSH, CDR2 LQKENI. V was pared by 4 bases and J by 0 bases, with 7 bases of the junction left unmatched. The chain's CDR3 is CASSLDRGLSSGNTIYF. CDR3 bases: TGTGCCAGCTCACTGGACAGGGGCCTTAGCTCTGGAAACACCATATATTTT.

The chain links TRBV29-1 to TRBJ1-4; D possibly corresponds to TRBD1 (5 bases). Between the trimmed V and J ends, which lost 4 bases and 0 bases, there was a span of 9 bases. CDR3 size: 14 residues. Germline V CDR1 and CDR2: SQVTM, ANQGSEA. The CDR3 nucleotides read TGCAGCGTTGGCGAAGGGGCAACTAATGAAAAACTGTTTTTT. It specifies CSVGEGATNEKLFF.

This clone was counted once. This chain joins TRBV11-3 and TRBJ2-2; D unresolved. The CDR3 runs 12 residues. Germline CDR1 reads SGHNT; CDR2 reads YENEEA. The ends were cut back, 5 bases at V and 5 bases at J, with 6 bases in the middle. For the CDR3, the DNA is TGTGCCAGCAGCCTCAGTACCGGGGAGCTGTTTTTT. It codes for CASSLSTGELFF.

The chain has TRBV7-2 and TRBJ2-4; D is perhaps TRBD2 (6 bases). The V end lost 5 bases, the J end lost 14 bases, and 22 bases lay between the germline ends. The CDR3 runs to 14 residues. Germline CDR1 and CDR2: SGHTA and FQGNSA. The CDR3, as DNA: TGTGCCAGCAGCCGGGAGACGGGCCCAGGTGATAAGTACTTC. Translation: CASSRETGPGDKYF.

The rearrangement links TRBV11-3 to TRBJ2-4, with D possibly TRBD2 on 6 matching bases. The CDR3 contains 15 residues. Germline CDR1 and CDR2: SGHNT and YENEEA. Trimming shortened V by 2 bases and J by 3 bases, and 11 bases separated the two germline ends. CDR3 loop: CASSLYGRGKNIQYF. The CDR3 DNA sequence: TGTGCCAGCAGCTTATACGGGCGGGGCAAAAACATTCAGTACTTC.

This clone was observed a single time. The J gene is TRBJ1-3, the V gene TRBV18; TRBD1 agrees at 11 bases. Germline V gene sequence: CDR1 KGHSH, CDR2 LQKENI. The CDR3 extends over 17 amino acids. The V gene end was trimmed by 4 bases and the J gene end by 3 bases; junction bases not matched to a gene: 8. As DNA, the CDR3 is TGTGCCAGCTCACGCGGACAGGGGGCATCTGGTGGAAACACCATATATTTT. It codes for CASSRGQGASGGNTIYF.

The chain has TRBV15 and TRBJ1-5; a possible D gene is TRBD1 (6 bases). The CDR3 covers 16 residues. V was clipped by 3 bases and J by 0 bases, with 12 bases between them. CDR1 LNHNV and CDR2 YYDKDF come from the germline V gene (reference sequence). CDR3 sequence (DNA): TGTGCCACCAGCAGCAGGGGAGGGTATAGCAATCAGCCCCAGCATTTT. Translated: CATSSRGGYSNQPQHF.

V is TRBV2 and J is TRBJ1-1; D unclear. V lost 5 bases and J lost 4, with 8 bases in between. CDR3 size: 12 residues. Per the germline V gene, CDR1 is SNHLY and CDR2 is FYNNEI. The CDR3 is CASSFSGTEAFF. In DNA, the CDR3 is TGTGCCAGCAGTTTCTCGGGCACTGAAGCTTTCTTT.